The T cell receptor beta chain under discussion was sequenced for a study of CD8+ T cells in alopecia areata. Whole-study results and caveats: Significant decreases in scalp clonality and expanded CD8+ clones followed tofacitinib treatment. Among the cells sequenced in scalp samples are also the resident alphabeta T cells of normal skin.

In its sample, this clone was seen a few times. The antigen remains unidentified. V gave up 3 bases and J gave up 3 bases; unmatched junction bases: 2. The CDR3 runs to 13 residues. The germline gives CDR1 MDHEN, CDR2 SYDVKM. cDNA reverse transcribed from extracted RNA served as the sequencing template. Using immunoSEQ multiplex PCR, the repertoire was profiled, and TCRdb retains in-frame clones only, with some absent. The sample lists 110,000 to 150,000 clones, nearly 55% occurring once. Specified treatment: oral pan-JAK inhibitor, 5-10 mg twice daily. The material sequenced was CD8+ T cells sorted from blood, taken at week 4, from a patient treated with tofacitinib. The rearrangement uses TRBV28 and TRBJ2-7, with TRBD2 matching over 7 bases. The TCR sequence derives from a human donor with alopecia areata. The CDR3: CASSFGRDYEQYF. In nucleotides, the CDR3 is TGTGCCAGCAGTTTTGGGAGGGACTACGAGCAGTACTTC.